This T cell receptor (beta chain) was profiled in a study of regulatory dendritic cells for organ transplantation. Looking at the study overall: On day 6, the dendritic cells were exposed to LPS. Notes on the study in general: Memory T cells were less diverse than naive, with memory CD8+ most oligoclonal.

Sorted subsets were CFSE-labeled and cultured roughly five days with allogeneic dendritic cells. Naive CD45RA+ and memory CD45RO+ CD4+ or CD8+ T cells were FACS-sorted. Some clones are missing from TCRdb's copy, which holds only in-frame ones; the method was immunoSEQ multiplex PCR. The sample yields over 20,000 clones, approximately 85% seen once. Worth noting for this clone: Its antigen is unidentified.

Input material: naive CD4+ T cells from blood cultured with regulatory dendritic cells. Subset indicated: CD45RA+ naive T cells. This clonotype originated in a human donor in good health.

The CDR3, as DNA: TGTGCCAGCAGTAACGGCTGGGGGCCCACAGATACGCAGTATTTT. It is translated as CASSNGWGPTDTQYF. This chain connects TRBV6-6 to TRBJ2-3, with D possibly TRBD1 on 6 matching bases. The V and J ends lost 5 bases and 2 bases respectively, with 14 bases between them. This CDR3 region has 15 residues. Germline CDR1 MNHNY, CDR2 SVGAGI (reference sequence).